These 21 T cell receptor beta chains came from one sample sequenced in a study of cytomegalovirus exposure and HLA in healthy donors. PCR was performed using 60 Vbeta and 13 Jbeta primers. Clones were sequenced by immunoSEQ multiplex PCR, and TCRdb holds only the in-frame ones, with some missing. The table lists 110,000 to 150,000 clones, roughly 9.8% of them singletons. Sequencing input: PBMCs. These receptors were taken from a man aged 45-65 years in good health and CMV-seronegative.

The chain joins TRBV5-1 to TRBJ2-6, with D tentatively TRBD2 (6 bases). Per germline, CDR1 SGHRS and CDR2 YFSETQ. V shed 4 bases and J shed 12 bases, with 14 bases lying between them. The CDR3 has 13 amino acids. The CDR3 nucleotides read TGCGCCAGCAGCCGTGAGGGAGGAAGCGTCCTGACTTTC. It translates to CASSREGGSVLTF.

The chain carries TRBV28 and TRBJ1-2, with TRBD1 matching 10 bases. There are 15 residues in the CDR3. J was trimmed by 2 bases and V by 4 bases; bases with no gene match: 4. Germline values: CDR1 MDHEN, CDR2 SYDVKM. The CDR3 reads CASSSGTGVNYGYTF. The CDR3 DNA sequence: TGTGCCAGCAGTTCGGGGACAGGGGTGAACTATGGCTACACCTTC.

This chain uses TRBV15 with TRBJ1-2; 10 nucleotides match TRBD1. The length of the CDR3 is 16 residues. Germline CDR1 is LNHNV and CDR2 is YYDKDF (reference sequence). Trimming removed 0 bases from V and 2 bases from J; junction bases left unmatched: 3. The CDR3 sequence: CATSRDPGQGNYGYTF. The CDR3 nucleotides read TGTGCCACCAGCAGAGATCCGGGACAGGGGAACTATGGCTACACCTTC.

The rearrangement joins TRBV12-5 to TRBJ1-4, with D possibly being TRBD1 (5 bases). Trimming stripped 2 bases from V and 8 bases from J, with 18 bases between. The CDR3 covers 16 residues. Germline V CDR1 and CDR2: LGHNT, FRNRAP. CDR3 residues: CASGLSQNRPGEKLFF. The CDR3 region has the DNA TGTGCTAGTGGTTTGAGTCAGAACAGGCCGGGCGAAAAACTGTTTTTT.

The chain links TRBV19 to TRBJ2-6; 7 nucleotides line up with TRBD1. The J segment lost 2 bases and the V segment lost 3 bases, leaving 1 base of the junction unmatched. CDR1 LNHDA and CDR2 SQIVND come from the germline V gene (reference sequence). This CDR3 contains 15 residues. CDR3 amino acids: CASSMTGTGANVLTF. CDR3 nucleotides: TGTGCCAGTAGTATGACAGGGACTGGGGCCAACGTCCTGACTTTC. The whole variable domain, filled in from reference TRBV19 and TRBJ2-6, reads DGGITQSPKYLFRKEGQNVTLSCEQNLNHDAMYWYRQDPGQGLRLIYYSQIVNDFQKGDIAEGYSVSREKKESFPLTVTSAQKNPTAFYLCASSMTGTGANVLTFGAGSRLTVL.

The chain links TRBV6-5 to TRBJ2-5; 10 bases are shared with TRBD1. The DNA end lines up better with TRBJ2-7; the J call may be wrong. Germline lookup yields CDR1 MNHEY and CDR2 SVGAGI. This CDR3 comprises 15 residues. The CDR3, as DNA: TGTGCCAGCAGTCCGCCGACAGGGGGCGTCCACGAGCAGTACTTC. It codes for CASSPPTGGVHEQYF.

In its sample, this clone was seen a few times. The sample contains more than one DNA sequence encoding this CDR3. The chain joins TRBV28 to TRBJ1-5; 10 bases fit TRBD1. The J segment lost 4 bases and the V segment lost 6 bases, leaving 3 bases of the junction unmatched. Looked up from germline, CDR1 is MDHEN and CDR2 is SYDVKM. The length of the CDR3 is 14 residues. Written as DNA, the CDR3 is TGTGCCAGCAGCCCGGGACAGGGGAATCAGCCCCAGCATTTT. It encodes CASSPGQGNQPQHF. Full variable domain (rest looked up from reference TRBV28 and TRBJ1-5): DVKVTQSSRYLVKRTGEKVFLECVQDMDHENMFWYRQDPGLGLRLIYFSYDVKMKEKGDIPEGYSVSREKKERFSLILESASTNQTSMYLCASSPGQGNQPQHFGDGTRLSIL.

This chain links TRBV5-6 with TRBJ1-5; D perhaps matches TRBD1 (6 bases). V dropped 3 bases and J dropped 2 bases, with 9 bases sitting between them. The CDR3 spans 14 residues. Germline values: CDR1 SGHDT, CDR2 YYEEEE. DNA of the CDR3: TGTGCCAGCAGCTGGGCAGGGGGCAATCAGCCCCAGCATTTT. Translation: CASSWAGGNQPQHF.

J is TRBJ2-1 and V is TRBV2, with D perhaps matching TRBD2 (5 bases). Trimming removed 0 bases at V and 7 bases at J, with 13 bases between. Looked up from germline, CDR1 is SNHLY and CDR2 is FYNNEI. The CDR3 extends over 15 amino acids. CDR3: CASSEAPGSWNEQFF. The CDR3 bases are TGTGCCAGCAGTGAAGCGCCGGGGTCCTGGAATGAGCAGTTCTTC.

This chain connects TRBV5-1 to TRBJ2-1, with a weak D call TRBD2 (5 bases). CDR3 length: 15 residues. Germline V gene lookup returns CDR1 SGHRS and CDR2 YFSETQ. V dropped 0 bases and J dropped 8 bases, with 15 bases sitting between them. The CDR3 reads CASSLADPSFDEQFF. The CDR3, as DNA: TGCGCCAGCAGCTTGGCAGACCCTAGCTTCGATGAGCAGTTCTTC.

This clone was found many times. V usage is TRBV4-1 and J usage is TRBJ2-7; 15 nucleotides line up with TRBD2. J lost 6 bases, V lost 4 bases, and 10 bases had no gene match. Germline CDR1 is MGHRA and CDR2 is YSYEKL. CDR3 length: 17 residues. This CDR3 is CASSPRTSGRATGEQYF. The CDR3, as DNA: TGCGCCAGCAGCCCCAGGACTAGCGGGAGGGCTACGGGCGAGCAGTACTTC.

The chain couples TRBV14 to TRBJ1-1, with 7 bases fitting TRBD1. The CDR3 sequence is 15 residues long. Losses at the gene ends were 4 bases for V and 2 bases for J; bases not matched to a gene: 7. Per germline, CDR1 SGHDN and CDR2 FVKESK. The CDR3 DNA follows: TGTGCCAGCAGCCCCACCCGGACAGGCAACACTGAAGCTTTCTTT. Translation: CASSPTRTGNTEAFF.

The chain joins TRBV7-3 to TRBJ2-1, with 14 bases that match TRBD2. Trimming took 2 bases from V and 1 from J; bases not matched to a gene: 7. The CDR3 has 19 amino acids. Looked up from germline, CDR1 is SGHTA and CDR2 is FQGTGA. CDR3 DNA sequence: TGTGCCAGCAGCTTACCCGGGACTAGCGGGAGCGGGTCCTACAATGAGCAGTTCTTC. Translating gives CASSLPGTSGSGSYNEQFF.

The rearrangement uses TRBV4-1 and TRBJ1-2; D gene unclear. The CDR3 is 16 amino acids. V shed 0 bases and J shed 4 bases, with 15 bases lying between them. The V gene's germline CDR1 is MGHRA and CDR2 YSYEKL. CDR3 sequence (DNA): TGCGCCAGCAGCCAAGATCCCATCCGGGTACTCTATGGCTACACCTTC. As protein: CASSQDPIRVLYGYTF.

Concerning this clone itself: At the DNA level, this CDR3 is encoded by other sequences in the same sample as well. This rearrangement joins TRBV19 to TRBJ1-5, with 8 bases matching TRBD1. V lost 4 bases to trimming and J lost 7 bases; unmatched junction nucleotides: 9. Germline V gene lookup returns CDR1 LNHDA and CDR2 SQIVND (reference sequence). CDR3 size: 15 residues. The CDR3 reads CASSTPGQGGQPQHF. Written as DNA, the CDR3 is TGTGCCAGTAGTACTCCCGGACAGGGTGGGCAGCCCCAGCATTTT.

In its sample, this clone was seen a few times. At the DNA level, this CDR3 is encoded by other sequences in the same sample as well. The chain is built from TRBV6-5 and TRBJ1-1; 7 bases map to TRBD1. The CDR3 loop spans 15 amino acids. V was pared by 4 bases and J by 5 bases, with 10 bases of the junction left unmatched. Germline V CDR1 and CDR2: MNHEY, SVGAGI. The CDR3 nucleotides read TGTGCCAGCAGTTTCGGACAGGTCGGTAGTACTGAAGCTTTCTTT. It specifies CASSFGQVGSTEAFF.

J is TRBJ1-1 and V is TRBV19; 7 positions match TRBD1. CDR3 size: 16 residues. The trim removed 3 bases at V and 5 bases at J, leaving 12 bases unmatched. Germline V gives CDR1 LNHDA, CDR2 SQIVND (reference sequence). The CDR3 protein is CASSIHKDRVSTEAFF. CDR3 in DNA: TGTGCCAGTAGTATTCATAAAGACAGGGTCTCAACTGAAGCTTTCTTT.

There are a few counts of this clone. The chain combines TRBV5-1 with TRBJ2-1; D might be TRBD1 (5 bases). The ends were cut back, 0 bases at V and 5 bases at J, with 15 bases in the middle. This CDR3 comprises 16 residues. The germline gives CDR1 SGHRS, CDR2 YFSETQ. The CDR3 DNA is TGCGCCAGCAGCTTGGTGGGGCCCCCTTTGGACAATGAGCAGTTCTTC. This sequence encodes CASSLVGPPLDNEQFF.

The sample holds a few counts of this clone. V and J are TRBV7-6 and TRBJ1-4, with 7 nucleotides matching TRBD1. This CDR3 is built from 14 residues. Germline V gives CDR1 SGHVS, CDR2 FNYEAQ. J was trimmed by 6 bases and V by 4 bases; bases with no gene match: 5. The CDR3 spells CASSSGQDDEKLFF. The CDR3 bases are TGTGCCAGCAGCTCCGGACAGGACGATGAAAAACTGTTTTTT.

J is TRBJ1-2 and V is TRBV27; D perhaps matches TRBD1 (5 bases). Trimming left V 5 bases short and J 2 bases short, with 9 bases between. This CDR3 has 13 residues. Germline CDR1 is MNHEY and CDR2 is SMNVEV (reference sequence). In DNA form, the CDR3 reads TGTGCCAGCAGTATCGACAGAAACTATGGCTACACCTTC. This translates into CASSIDRNYGYTF.

The CDR3 reads CASSLVGGAEETQYF. The CDR3, as DNA: TGTGCCAGCAGCTTGGTCGGGGGGGCCGAGGAGACCCAGTACTTC. This rearrangement joins TRBV5-4 to TRBJ2-5, with 8 bases identical to TRBD2. Looked up from germline, CDR1 is SGHNT and CDR2 is YYREEE (reference sequence). The CDR3 sequence is 15 residues long. V shed 0 bases and J 5 bases; nucleotides not matched to a gene: 6.